These 26 T cell receptor beta chains were sequenced from one sample in a study of PD-1 blockade in classical Hodgkin lymphoma. Every one of the patients relapsed after autologous stem cell transplantation (brentuximab vedotin exposure was variable). Magnetic negative selection isolated CD8+ T cells from thawed PBMCs. Some clones are missing from TCRdb's copy, which holds only in-frame ones; the method was immunoSEQ multiplex PCR. The table records 4,500 to 5,500 clones, 70% to 85% of them present only once. The material was CD8+ T cells from blood, obtained at baseline. Every receptor here comes from a human donor with classical Hodgkin lymphoma.

The table lists this clone with a few counts. The chain uses TRBV5-1 and TRBJ2-7, with no clear D. The germline V gene encodes CDR1 SGHRS and CDR2 YFSETQ. Trimming removed 3 bases at V and 1 base at J, with 11 bases between. This CDR3 comprises 14 residues. The DNA for the CDR3 is TGCGCCAGCAGCTCTGGGTACAGTTCCTACGAGCAGTACTTC. Translated: CASSSGYSSYEQYF.

This clone was counted between two and nine times. The chain couples TRBV11-2 to TRBJ2-3; no firm D call. V lost 0 bases, J lost 2 bases, and 6 bases lay in between. Germline assignment: CDR1 SGHAT and CDR2 FQNNGV. The CDR3 runs 14 residues. In DNA form, the CDR3 reads TGTGCCAGCAGCTTAGAGGGGTACACAGATACGCAGTATTTT. This translates into CASSLEGYTDTQYF. The whole variable domain, remainder taken from reference TRBV11-2 and TRBJ2-3, is EAGVAQSPRYKIIEKRQSVAFWCNPISGHATLYWYQQILGQGPKLLIQFQNNGVVDDSQLPKDRFSAERLKGVDSTLKIQPAKLEDSAVYLCASSLEGYTDTQYFGPGTRLTVL.

The genes are TRBV5-1 and TRBJ2-1; weak D call: TRBD2 (7 bases). This CDR3 contains 12 residues. Looked up from germline, CDR1 is SGHRS and CDR2 is YFSETQ. Trimming removed 5 bases at V and 9 bases at J, with 12 bases between. CDR3 in amino acids: CASRYREGEQFF. CDR3 bases: TGCGCCAGCAGGTACAGGGAGGGTGAGCAGTTCTTC.

By share of the sample, this clone is medium-sized. This chain connects TRBV5-4 to TRBJ2-1; the D gene is possibly TRBD2 (6 bases). The CDR3 extends over 13 amino acids. CDR1 and CDR2 (germline): SGHNT, YYREEE (reference sequence). V gave up 2 bases and J gave up 7 bases, with 10 bases separating them. CDR3 bases: TGTGCCAGCAGCTTCTTTGGGGGGAATGAGCAGTTCTTC. The encoded protein is CASSFFGGNEQFF.

The V gene is TRBV6-1, the J gene TRBJ1-5, with 7 nucleotides matching TRBD1. The CDR3 consists of 16 residues. J gave up 2 bases and V 4 bases, and 8 bases lay outside the gene matches. CDR1 MNHNS and CDR2 SASEGT come from the germline V gene. This CDR3 is CASSGKQGIGNQPQHF. The CDR3 DNA reads TGTGCCAGCAGTGGGAAACAGGGGATAGGCAATCAGCCCCAGCATTTT.

Points on this clone: Other DNA sequences in this sample translate to the same CDR3. The chain has TRBV9 and TRBJ2-7; 12 bases map to TRBD2. CDR3 size: 16 residues. V gave up 4 bases and J gave up 7 bases; unmatched junction bases: 12. CDR1 is SGDLS and CDR2 is YYNGEE in the germline V gene. This CDR3 is CASSNSGPSGGGEQYF. The CDR3 coding sequence is TGTGCCAGCAGCAATAGCGGGCCTAGCGGGGGGGGAGAGCAGTACTTC.

The J gene is TRBJ1-1, the V gene TRBV7-9; D ambiguous. This CDR3 is 13 amino acids long. V was shortened by 5 bases and J by 5 bases, with 12 bases between the two germline ends. The germline gives CDR1 SEHNR, CDR2 FQNEAQ (reference sequence). For the CDR3, the DNA is TGTGCCAGCAGCCCGGAAGTCATTACTGAAGCTTTCTTT. Protein product: CASSPEVITEAFF.

V is TRBV2 and J is TRBJ2-7; TRBD1 matches 9 bases. The CDR3 length is 16 residues. Germline V gene sequence: CDR1 SNHLY, CDR2 FYNNEI. V shed 4 bases and J 4 bases; nucleotides not matched to a gene: 11. As DNA, the CDR3 is TGTGCCAGCAGTGCGAAGGGGCCGGGACAGGGTTACGAGCAGTACTTC. Translation gives CASSAKGPGQGYEQYF. The full variable domain, completed using reference TRBV2 and TRBJ2-7, is EPEVTQTPSHQVTQMGQEVILRCVPISNHLYFYWYRQILGQKVEFLVSFYNNEISEKSEIFDDQFSVERPDGSNFTLKIRSTKLEDSAMYFCASSAKGPGQGYEQYFGPGTRLTVT.

The V call is TRBV11-2, the J call TRBJ1-3; perhaps TRBD1 as D (5 bases). The CDR3 is 19 residues long. V lost 2 bases, J lost 9 bases, and 29 bases lay in between. The germline V gene has CDR1 SGHAT and CDR2 FQNNGV. This CDR3 reads CASSLTAVPTLETGGTIYF. The CDR3 DNA is TGTGCCAGCAGCTTAACGGCGGTCCCCACTCTGGAAACAGGCGGCACCATATATTTT.

The chain has TRBV28 and TRBJ2-1, with D possibly matching TRBD1 (5 bases). The CDR3 sequence is 14 residues long. Trimming removed 3 bases from V and 3 bases from J, with 9 bases in between. CDR1 and CDR2 (germline): MDHEN, SYDVKM. The CDR3 DNA reads as TGTGCCAGCAGTTTGTTGGACAACTACAATGAGCAGTTCTTC. Amino acid sequence: CASSLLDNYNEQFF. Full variable domain (missing parts from reference TRBV28 and TRBJ2-1): DVKVTQSSRYLVKRTGEKVFLECVQDMDHENMFWYRQDPGLGLRLIYFSYDVKMKEKGDIPEGYSVSREKKERFSLILESASTNQTSMYLCASSLLDNYNEQFFGPGTRLTVL.

As concerns this clone: It differs at one base from a far larger clone, so likely a read error. This sample also contains other DNA sequences that code for the same CDR3. This CDR3 is CASSLGGISYNEQFF. The CDR3 region has the DNA TGCGCCAGCAGCTTAGGGGGAATCTCCTACAATGAGCAGTTCTTC. The chain couples TRBV5-1 to TRBJ2-1; D possibly corresponds to TRBD1 (6 bases). The ends were cut back, 2 bases at V and 0 bases at J, with 9 bases in the middle. The CDR3 covers 15 residues. The germline CDR1 and CDR2 sequences are SGHRS and YFSETQ.

The chain couples TRBV28 to TRBJ1-2; tentatively, D is TRBD1 (5 bases). From germline, CDR1 is MDHEN and CDR2 SYDVKM. The CDR3 is made up of 14 amino acids. Trimming took 6 bases from V and 2 from J, leaving 13 bases between them. Here the CDR3 reads CASSWPEGNYGYTF. The CDR3 DNA reads as TGTGCCAGCAGCTGGCCCGAGGGGAACTATGGCTACACCTTC.

A single count supports this clone. J is TRBJ2-1 and V is TRBV4-1, with no clear D. Trimming shortened V by 0 bases and J by 4 bases, and 10 bases separated the two germline ends. This CDR3 spans 15 amino acids. CDR1 is MGHRA, CDR2 YSYEKL, per germline. The CDR3 nucleotides read TGCGCCAGCAGCCAAGACGGGTTAGGTTACAATGAGCAGTTCTTC. Translating gives CASSQDGLGYNEQFF.

This CDR3 reads CASGPGTEAFF. CDR3 DNA: TGTGCCAGCGGTCCGGGCACTGAAGCTTTCTTT. This rearrangement joins TRBV10-3 to TRBJ1-1; D unresolved. This CDR3 region has 11 residues. V was shortened by 10 bases and J by 4 bases, with 10 bases between the two germline ends. Germline V gene data show CDR1 as ENHRY and CDR2 as SYGVKD.

This chain connects TRBV2 to TRBJ2-7, with TRBD1 as a possible D gene (5 bases). Between the trimmed V and J ends, which lost 7 bases and 6 bases, there was a span of 16 bases. The CDR3 totals 13 residues. Germline lookup yields CDR1 SNHLY and CDR2 FYNNEI. CDR3 DNA: TGTGCCAGCACCCAGACAGAGACAGCCGAGCAGTACTTC. Encoded protein: CASTQTETAEQYF.

This clone was recorded once. The chain joins TRBV5-6 to TRBJ2-4; 11 positions agree with TRBD1. Germline V gives CDR1 SGHDT, CDR2 YYEEEE. The CDR3 has 15 amino acids. V gave up 4 bases and J gave up 6 bases; unmatched junction bases: 6. The DNA of the CDR3 is TGTGCCAGCAGCCGTGGACAGGGGGCAAGAAACATTCAGTACTTC. Translation gives CASSRGQGARNIQYF.

The chain has TRBV5-4 and TRBJ2-7; D unresolved. Trimming took 1 base from V and 4 from J, leaving 9 bases between them. CDR1 is SGHNT and CDR2 is YYREEE in the germline V gene (reference sequence). This CDR3 is built from 13 residues. This chain's CDR3 is CASSLKKGYEQYF. CDR3 bases: TGTGCCAGCAGCTTGAAAAAGGGTTACGAGCAGTACTTC.

The V call is TRBV6-5, the J call TRBJ1-1; D possibly corresponds to TRBD1 (5 bases). The CDR3 is 13 amino acids. Germline values: CDR1 MNHEY, CDR2 SVGAGI. The V and J ends lost 6 bases and 5 bases respectively, with 13 bases between them. The DNA for the CDR3 is TGTGCCAGCAGAAGGGGTAGGGAGACTGAAGCTTTCTTT. It translates to CASRRGRETEAFF.

This chain connects TRBV9 to TRBJ2-7; 8 nucleotides line up with TRBD2. The CDR3 has 15 amino acids. V shed 4 bases, J shed 0 bases, and the junction held 6 bases outside the gene matches. Germline CDR1 SGDLS, CDR2 YYNGEE. The CDR3 is CASSREGGSSYEQYF. CDR3 sequence (DNA): TGTGCCAGCAGCCGGGAGGGAGGGAGCTCCTACGAGCAGTACTTC.

The genes are TRBV7-8 and TRBJ2-3; D might be TRBD1 or TRBD2, each matching 5 bases. The CDR3 extends over 17 amino acids. Between the trimmed V and J ends, which lost 5 bases and 1 base, there was a span of 19 bases. Germline V gene lookup returns CDR1 SGHVS and CDR2 FQNEAQ. The CDR3 sequence: CASSAERAGRGTDTQYF. The CDR3 coding sequence is TGTGCCAGCAGCGCAGAGAGGGCGGGCAGGGGCACAGATACGCAGTATTTT.

This chain links TRBV5-8 with TRBJ2-7; TRBD1 matches at 8 bases. Germline V gene sequence: CDR1 SGHTS, CDR2 YDEGEE. Germline trimming cut 6 bases from V and 3 bases from J; bases unmatched to any gene: 11. This CDR3 spans 15 amino acids. CDR3 DNA sequence: TGTGCCAGCACCCTTGGACAGGGTGGAATCTACGAGCAGTACTTC. It translates to CASTLGQGGIYEQYF. Based on the CDR3 plus reference TRBV5-8 and TRBJ2-7, the full variable domain is EAGVTQSPTHLIKTRGQQATLRCSPISGHTSVYWYQQALGLGLQFLLWYDEGEERNRGNFPPRFSGRQFPNYSSELNVNALELEDSALYLCASTLGQGGIYEQYFGPGTRLTVT.

V gene TRBV6-5 combines with J gene TRBJ1-5, with D uncertain. Trimming cost V 5 bases and J 0 bases, with 11 bases left between them. CDR1 and CDR2 (germline): MNHEY, SVGAGI. The CDR3 is 15 amino acids. DNA for the CDR3: TGTGCCAGCAGTAACCATATGTATAGCAATCAGCCCCAGCATTTT. Translated, it gives CASSNHMYSNQPQHF.

The genes are TRBV27 and TRBJ1-2; D is unresolved. The CDR3 covers 15 residues. Trimming left V 5 bases short and J 8 bases short, with 21 bases between. The V gene's germline CDR1 is MNHEY and CDR2 SMNVEV (reference sequence). CDR3 nucleotides: TGTGCCAGCAGTCCCATCCCCCTCGGTCTATGGGGCTACACCTTC. Its translation is CASSPIPLGLWGYTF.

In its sample, this clone was seen once. The chain uses TRBV9 and TRBJ2-1; 10 nucleotides agree with TRBD1. With V trimmed by 7 bases and J by 7 bases, 11 bases remained unmatched. The CDR3 covers 15 residues. Germline lookup yields CDR1 SGDLS and CDR2 YYNGEE. For the CDR3, the DNA is TGTGCCAGCCGAACCCCCGGGACAGGGGATAATGAGCAGTTCTTC. Encoded protein: CASRTPGTGDNEQFF.

This sequence joins TRBV7-7 and TRBJ2-1, with 8 positions matching TRBD2. The CDR3 runs to 16 residues. The germline V gene has CDR1 SSHAT and CDR2 FNYEAQ (reference sequence). Losses at the gene ends were 4 bases for V and 5 bases for J; bases not matched to a gene: 10. DNA of the CDR3: TGTGCCAGCAGCTCCCCGGGAGGGGACTCGGACAATGAGCAGTTCTTC. It translates to CASSSPGGDSDNEQFF.

As regards this clone: A junction end diverges from the germline sequence, so it may reflect a read error. J is TRBJ2-1 and V is TRBV7-7; 9 bases fit TRBD2. Per the germline V gene, CDR1 is SSHAT and CDR2 is FNYEAQ (reference sequence). CDR3 length: 15 residues. This CDR3 reads CASSFAASGVDEQFF. In DNA, the CDR3 is TGTGCTAGCAGCTTCGCCGCTAGCGGGGTTGATGAGCAGTTCTTC.